One and the same sample provided the 2 T cell receptor beta chains below, sequenced in a study of blood T cell repertoires in COVID-19. Sequencing was performed with immunoSEQ multiplex PCR; in TCRdb, only in-frame clones are kept and a portion is missing. The sample yields 150,000 to 180,000 clones, about four fifths seen once. What was sequenced was peripheral blood. These receptor sequences come from a woman aged 55-69 years with acute or convalescent COVID-19.

Points on this clone: A much larger clone sits a single nucleotide away, making a read error possible. The chain recombines TRBV10-3 with TRBJ2-7; a possible D gene is TRBD2 (6 bases). There are 12 residues in the CDR3. Germline CDR1 reads ENHRY; CDR2 reads SYGVKD. CDR3 coding DNA: TGTGCCATCAGTGCGGGAGATTACGGGCAGTACTTC. It codes for CAISAGDYGQYF.

The V and J genes are TRBV11-2 and TRBJ2-5; 7 nucleotides align to TRBD1. Germline CDR1 is SGHAT and CDR2 is FQNNGV. This CDR3 comprises 18 residues. Trimming cost V 4 bases and J 6 bases; bases outside gene matches: 20. DNA of the CDR3: TGTGCCAGCAGCTCACAAGGAACAGGGGTCGTTAGCAGGCAGACCCAGTACTTC. The encoded protein is CASSSQGTGVVSRQTQYF.